Listed below are T cell receptor beta chains from one sample, sequenced in a study of T cell responses to AZD1222 COVID-19 vaccine. Profiled with immunoSEQ multiplex PCR; TCRdb holds only in-frame clones, not every one. Of 150,000 or so clones listed, 91% are singletons. The sequences come from peripheral blood, collected 28 days after the second AZD1222 dose. Source of these receptors: an adult who received the AZD1222 COVID-19 vaccine. Both conserved end residues are part of each CDR3. D genes are given only for firm matches. The listing skips clone size in some rows; elsewhere it reads once, few, many or a size class.

size: few
V: TRBV2
D: TRBD1
J: TRBJ2-5
CDR3: CASSRTGGVRETQYF
DNA: TGTGCCAGCAGCCGAACAGGGGGCGTCCGGGAGACCCAGTACTTC

size: .
V: TRBV7-8
D: TRBD1
J: TRBJ1-1
CDR3: CASSPRDRVFTEAFF
DNA: TGTGCCAGCAGCCCCCGGGACAGGGTGTTCACTGAAGCTTTCTTT

size: .
V: TRBV10-3
D: .
J: TRBJ1-3
CDR3: CAISSTGSGNTIYF
DNA: TGTGCCATCAGTTCCACAGGATCTGGAAACACCATATATTTT

size: .
V: TRBV7-3
D: .
J: TRBJ2-3
CDR3: CASSFGRTDTQYF
DNA: TGTGCCAGCAGCTTCGGCCGCACAGATACGCAGTATTTT

size: .
V: TRBV7-2
D: .
J: TRBJ2-1
CDR3: CASSLVQVANEQFF
DNA: TGTGCCAGCAGCTTAGTTCAAGTAGCCAATGAGCAGTTCTTC

size: .
V: TRBV19
D: .
J: TRBJ2-1
CDR3: CASSIYPMGLPTTYNEQFF
DNA: TGTGCCAGTAGTATATACCCCATGGGGCTACCCACCACCTACAATGAGCAGTTCTTC

size: .
V: TRBV14
D: .
J: TRBJ1-6
CDR3: CASSQERSYNSPLHF
DNA: TGTGCCAGCAGCCAAGAGCGCTCCTATAATTCACCCCTCCACTTT

size: .
V: TRBV6-5
D: .
J: TRBJ1-4
CDR3: CASSYYGSTSKLFF
DNA: TGTGCCAGCAGTTACTATGGGTCTACCTCCAAACTGTTTTTT

size: .
V: TRBV18
D: TRBD2
J: TRBJ2-5
CDR3: CASSPRTSGGASQETQYF
DNA: TGTGCCAGCTCACCACGGACTAGCGGGGGGGCCTCTCAAGAGACCCAGTACTTC

size: .
V: TRBV10-3
D: .
J: TRBJ1-2
CDR3: CAISGQGHYGYTF
DNA: TGTGCCATCAGTGGGCAGGGACACTATGGCTACACCTTC

size: .
V: TRBV19
D: TRBD2
J: TRBJ2-3
CDR3: CASSTYRAGPEGTQYF
DNA: TGTGCCAGTAGTACCTACCGAGCGGGGCCCGAAGGTACGCAGTATTTT

size: .
V: TRBV7-2
D: .
J: TRBJ1-2
CDR3: CASSLAIIANYGYTF
DNA: TGTGCCAGCAGCTTAGCGATCATTGCTAACTATGGCTACACCTTC

size: .
V: TRBV7-2
D: .
J: TRBJ1-4
CDR3: CASSLGSAREKLFF
DNA: TGTGCCAGCAGCTTGGGGTCCGCCCGTGAAAAACTGTTTTTT

size: once
V: TRBV10-1
D: TRBD1
J: TRBJ1-2
CDR3: CARTGAGGYTF
DNA: TGCGCCAGGACAGGGGCCGGTGGCTACACCTTC

size: .
V: TRBV13
D: .
J: TRBJ2-5
CDR3: CASSRGRGGTPGTQYF
DNA: TGTGCCAGCAGCAGGGGGAGAGGGGGGACCCCAGGGACCCAGTACTTC

size: .
V: TRBV12-2
D: .
J: TRBJ2-7
CDR3: CASRSSNQPGQGRDEQYF
DNA: TGTGCAAGTCGCTCCTCAAACCAACCGGGACAGGGAAGGGACGAGCAGTACTTC

size: .
V: TRBV9
D: .
J: TRBJ1-5
CDR3: CASSVGTGIQPQHF
DNA: TGTGCCAGCAGCGTAGGAACGGGCATTCAGCCCCAGCATTTT

size: .
V: TRBV30
D: .
J: TRBJ1-5
CDR3: CAWSETGRFAQPQHF
DNA: TGTGCCTGGAGTGAAACCGGCCGGTTTGCTCAGCCCCAGCATTTT

size: .
V: TRBV6-6
D: .
J: TRBJ1-5
CDR3: CASSLSGFLRQPQHF
DNA: TGTGCCAGCAGTCTATCAGGGTTTTTGAGACAGCCCCAGCATTTT

size: .
V: TRBV7-9
D: TRBD2
J: TRBJ2-1
CDR3: CASSLGLAGLNEQFF
DNA: TGTGCCAGCAGCTTAGGGCTAGCGGGGCTAAATGAGCAGTTCTTC

size: .
V: TRBV2
D: .
J: TRBJ2-3
CDR3: CASPRGSTDTQYF
DNA: TGTGCCAGCCCAAGGGGAAGTACAGATACGCAGTATTTT